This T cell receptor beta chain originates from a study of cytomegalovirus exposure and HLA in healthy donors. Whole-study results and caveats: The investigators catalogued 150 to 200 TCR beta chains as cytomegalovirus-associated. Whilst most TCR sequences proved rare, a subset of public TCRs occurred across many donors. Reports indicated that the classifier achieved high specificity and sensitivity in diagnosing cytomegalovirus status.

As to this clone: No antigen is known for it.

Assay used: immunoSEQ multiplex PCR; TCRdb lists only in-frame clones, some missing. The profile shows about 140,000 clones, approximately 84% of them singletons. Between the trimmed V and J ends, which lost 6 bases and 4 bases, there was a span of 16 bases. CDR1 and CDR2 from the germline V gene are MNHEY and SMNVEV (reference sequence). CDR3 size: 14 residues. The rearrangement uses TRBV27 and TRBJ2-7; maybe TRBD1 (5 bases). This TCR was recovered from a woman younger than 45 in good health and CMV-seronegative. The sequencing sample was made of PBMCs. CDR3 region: CASSVGQGSYEQYF. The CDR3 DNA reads TGTGCCAGCAGCGTCGGCCAGGGTTCGTACGAGCAGTACTTC.